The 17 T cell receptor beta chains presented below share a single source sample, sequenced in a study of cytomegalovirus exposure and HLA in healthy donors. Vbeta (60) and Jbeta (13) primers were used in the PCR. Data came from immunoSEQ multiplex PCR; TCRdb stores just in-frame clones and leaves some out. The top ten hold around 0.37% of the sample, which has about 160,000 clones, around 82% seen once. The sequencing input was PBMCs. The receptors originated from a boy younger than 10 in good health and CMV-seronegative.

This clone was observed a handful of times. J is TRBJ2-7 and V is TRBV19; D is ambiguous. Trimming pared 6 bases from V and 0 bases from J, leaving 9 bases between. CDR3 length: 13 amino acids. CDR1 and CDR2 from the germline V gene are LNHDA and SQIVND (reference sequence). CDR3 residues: CASSQASSYEQYF. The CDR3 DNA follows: TGTGCCAGTAGCCAGGCCTCCTCCTACGAGCAGTACTTC. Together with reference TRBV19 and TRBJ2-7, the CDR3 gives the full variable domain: DGGITQSPKYLFRKEGQNVTLSCEQNLNHDAMYWYRQDPGQGLRLIYYSQIVNDFQKGDIAEGYSVSREKKESFPLTVTSAQKNPTAFYLCASSQASSYEQYFGPGTRLTVT.

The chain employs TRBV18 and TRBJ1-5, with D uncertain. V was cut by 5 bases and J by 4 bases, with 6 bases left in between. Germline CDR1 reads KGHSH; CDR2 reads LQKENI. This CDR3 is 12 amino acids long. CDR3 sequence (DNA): TGTGCCAGCTCATCGGTAAATCAGCCCCAGCATTTT. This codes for CASSSVNQPQHF.

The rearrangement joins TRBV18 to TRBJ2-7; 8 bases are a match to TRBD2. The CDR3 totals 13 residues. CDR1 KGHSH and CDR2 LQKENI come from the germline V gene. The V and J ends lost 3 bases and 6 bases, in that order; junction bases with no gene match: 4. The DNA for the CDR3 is TGTGCCAGCTCACCGGCTGCGGGGGGCGAGCAGTACTTC. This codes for CASSPAAGGEQYF. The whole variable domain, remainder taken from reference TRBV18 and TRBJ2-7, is NAGVMQNPRHLVRRRGQEARLRCSPMKGHSHVYWYRQLPEEGLKFMVYLQKENIIDESGMPKERFSAEFPKEGPSILRIQQVVRGDSAAYFCASSPAAGGEQYFGPGTRLTVT.

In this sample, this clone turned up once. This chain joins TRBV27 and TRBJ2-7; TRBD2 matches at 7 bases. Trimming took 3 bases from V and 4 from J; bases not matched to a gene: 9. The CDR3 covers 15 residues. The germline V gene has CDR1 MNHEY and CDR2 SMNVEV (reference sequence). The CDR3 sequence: CASSFESSGGYEQYF. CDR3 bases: TGTGCCAGCAGTTTTGAATCTAGCGGAGGTTACGAGCAGTACTTC.

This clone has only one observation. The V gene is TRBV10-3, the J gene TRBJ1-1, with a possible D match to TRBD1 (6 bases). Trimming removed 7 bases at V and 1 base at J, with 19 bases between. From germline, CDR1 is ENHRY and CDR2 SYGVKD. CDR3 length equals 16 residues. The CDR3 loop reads CAITTTGKFGNTEAFF. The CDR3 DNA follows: TGTGCCATCACCACGACAGGCAAATTTGGGAACACTGAAGCTTTCTTT.

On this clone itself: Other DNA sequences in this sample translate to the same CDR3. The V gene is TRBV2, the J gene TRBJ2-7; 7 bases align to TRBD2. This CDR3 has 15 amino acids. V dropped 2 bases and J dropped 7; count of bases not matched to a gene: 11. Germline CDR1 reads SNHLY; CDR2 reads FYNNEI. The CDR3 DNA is TGTGCCAGCAGTGAATGGGGGGAGGGCCTATTGGAGCAGTACTTC. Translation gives CASSEWGEGLLEQYF.

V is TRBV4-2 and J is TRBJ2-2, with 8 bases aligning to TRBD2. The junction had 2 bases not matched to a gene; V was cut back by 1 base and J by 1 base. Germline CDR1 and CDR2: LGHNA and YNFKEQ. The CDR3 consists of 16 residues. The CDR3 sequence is CASSQASGGNTGELFF. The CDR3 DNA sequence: TGTGCCAGCAGCCAAGCAAGCGGGGGGAACACCGGGGAGCTGTTTTTT.

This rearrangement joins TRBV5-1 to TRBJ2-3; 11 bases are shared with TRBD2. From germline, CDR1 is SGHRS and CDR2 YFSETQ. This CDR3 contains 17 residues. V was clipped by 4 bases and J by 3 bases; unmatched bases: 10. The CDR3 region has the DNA TGCGCCAGCAGCGTGGGACTAGCGGACTACCTTACAGATACGCAGTATTTT. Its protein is CASSVGLADYLTDTQYF.

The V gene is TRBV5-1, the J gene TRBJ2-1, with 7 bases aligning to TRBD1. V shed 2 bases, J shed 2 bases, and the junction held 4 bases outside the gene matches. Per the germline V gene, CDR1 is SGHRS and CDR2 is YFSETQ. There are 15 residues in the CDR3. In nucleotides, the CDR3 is TGCGCCAGCAGCTTCCGGGACAGCACCTACAATGAGCAGTTCTTC. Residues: CASSFRDSTYNEQFF.

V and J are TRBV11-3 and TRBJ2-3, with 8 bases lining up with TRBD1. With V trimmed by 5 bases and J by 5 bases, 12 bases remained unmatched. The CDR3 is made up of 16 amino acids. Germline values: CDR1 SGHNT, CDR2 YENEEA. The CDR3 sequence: CASSLYPTGVGDTQYF. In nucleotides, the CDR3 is TGTGCCAGCAGCCTCTACCCGACAGGGGTGGGAGATACGCAGTATTTT.

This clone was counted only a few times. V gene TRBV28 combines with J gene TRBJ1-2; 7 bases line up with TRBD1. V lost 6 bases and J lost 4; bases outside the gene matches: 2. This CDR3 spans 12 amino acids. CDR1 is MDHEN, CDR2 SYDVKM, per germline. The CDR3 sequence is CASRGQSYGYTF. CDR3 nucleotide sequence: TGTGCCAGCAGGGGACAGTCCTATGGCTACACCTTC.

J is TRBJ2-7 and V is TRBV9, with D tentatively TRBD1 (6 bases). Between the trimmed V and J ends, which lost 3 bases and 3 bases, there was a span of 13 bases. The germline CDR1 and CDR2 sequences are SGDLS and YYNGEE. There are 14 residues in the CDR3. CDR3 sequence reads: CASSGGQFDYEQYF. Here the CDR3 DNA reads TGTGCCAGCAGCGGCGGACAGTTCGACTACGAGCAGTACTTC.

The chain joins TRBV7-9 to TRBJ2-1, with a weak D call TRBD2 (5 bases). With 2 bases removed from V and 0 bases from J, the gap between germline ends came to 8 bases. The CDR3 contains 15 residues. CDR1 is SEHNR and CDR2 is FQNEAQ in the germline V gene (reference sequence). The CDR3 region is CASSLKGSSYNEQFF. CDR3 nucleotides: TGTGCCAGCAGCTTAAAAGGGAGCTCCTACAATGAGCAGTTCTTC.

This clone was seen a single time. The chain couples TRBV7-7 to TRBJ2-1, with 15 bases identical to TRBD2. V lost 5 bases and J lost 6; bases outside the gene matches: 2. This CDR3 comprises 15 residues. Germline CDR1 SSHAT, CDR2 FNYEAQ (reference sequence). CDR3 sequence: CASSTGLAGGNEQFF. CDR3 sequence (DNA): TGTGCCAGCAGCACGGGACTAGCGGGAGGCAATGAGCAGTTCTTC.

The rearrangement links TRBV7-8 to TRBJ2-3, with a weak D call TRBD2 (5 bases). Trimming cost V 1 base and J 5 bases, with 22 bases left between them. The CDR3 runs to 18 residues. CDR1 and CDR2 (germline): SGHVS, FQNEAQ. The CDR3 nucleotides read TGTGCCAGCAGCTTAGTCGACTACCTGTTGGGGATAGAAGATACGCAGTATTTT. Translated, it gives CASSLVDYLLGIEDTQYF.

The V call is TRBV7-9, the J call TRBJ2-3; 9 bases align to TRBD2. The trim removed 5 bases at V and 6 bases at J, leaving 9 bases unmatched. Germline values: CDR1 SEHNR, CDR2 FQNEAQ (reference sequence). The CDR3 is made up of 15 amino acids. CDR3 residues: CASSPNLAGADTQYF. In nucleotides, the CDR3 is TGTGCCAGCAGCCCGAACTTAGCGGGAGCTGATACGCAGTATTTT.

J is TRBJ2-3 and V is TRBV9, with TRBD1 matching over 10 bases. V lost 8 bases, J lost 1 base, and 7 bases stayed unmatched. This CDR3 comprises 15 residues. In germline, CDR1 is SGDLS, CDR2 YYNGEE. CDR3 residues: CASNPGTGGTDTQYF. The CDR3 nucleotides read TGTGCCAGTAACCCGGGGACAGGGGGCACAGATACGCAGTATTTT.